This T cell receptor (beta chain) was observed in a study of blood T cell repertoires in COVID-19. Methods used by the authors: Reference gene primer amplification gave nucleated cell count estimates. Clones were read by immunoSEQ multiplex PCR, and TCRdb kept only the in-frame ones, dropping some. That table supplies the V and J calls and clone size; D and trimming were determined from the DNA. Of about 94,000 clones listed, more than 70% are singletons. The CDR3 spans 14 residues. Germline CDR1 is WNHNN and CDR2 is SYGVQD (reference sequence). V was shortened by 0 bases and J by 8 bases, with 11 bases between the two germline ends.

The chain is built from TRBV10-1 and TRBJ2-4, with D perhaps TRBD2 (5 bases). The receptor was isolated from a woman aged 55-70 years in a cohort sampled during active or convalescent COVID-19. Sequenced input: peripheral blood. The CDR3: CASSESGIWDIQYF. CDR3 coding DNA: TGCGCCAGCAGTGAGTCCGGGATATGGGACATTCAGTACTTC.